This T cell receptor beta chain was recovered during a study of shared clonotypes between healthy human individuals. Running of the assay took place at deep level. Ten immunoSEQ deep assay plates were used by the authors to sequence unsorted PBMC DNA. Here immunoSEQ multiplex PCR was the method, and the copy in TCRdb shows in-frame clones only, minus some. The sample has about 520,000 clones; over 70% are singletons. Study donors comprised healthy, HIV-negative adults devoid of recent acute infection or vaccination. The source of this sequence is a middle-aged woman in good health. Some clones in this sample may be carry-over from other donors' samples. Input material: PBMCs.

The CDR3 reads CASRRAGGYGYTF. CDR3 DNA: TGTGCCAGCAGGAGGGCGGGGGGATATGGCTACACCTTC. This sequence joins TRBV27 and TRBJ1-2; a possible D gene is TRBD1 (5 bases). Germline V gene sequence: CDR1 MNHEY, CDR2 SMNVEV (reference sequence). The V end was cut by 6 bases, the J end by 5 bases, with 13 bases between. The CDR3 spans 13 residues.